These 30 T cell receptor beta chains share one sample of origin, sequenced in a study of T cells expressing NK-cell markers. TCRdb re-analyzed the 5' RACE reads; it lists each CDR3 protein once, without DNA. Its table records about 550,000 distinct CDR3 sequences. What was sequenced was blood T cells: a sorted CD56 or NKG2C T cell subset, CD4+ or CD8+ T cells, or bulk PBMC T cells (not recorded which). The origin of the receptors is a man between 18 and 35 years old in good health.

V gene TRBV11-1 combines with J gene TRBJ2-2; TCRdb selects TRBD1, and the lack of DNA leaves this call unchecked. This CDR3 is built from 18 residues. Looked up from germline, CDR1 is SGHAT and CDR2 is FQDESV (reference sequence). CDR3: CASSFGRPGPANTGELFF.

The chain employs TRBV5-1 and TRBJ2-1; there is no DNA to check the TCRdb D call of TRBD2. The CDR3 totals 15 residues. Germline values: CDR1 SGHRS, CDR2 YFSETQ. The CDR3 loop reads CASRTLAGGWNEQFF.

The V and J genes are TRBV10-3 and TRBJ2-1; the D call of TRBD2 rests on TCRdb alone, since no DNA is present to check it. In germline, CDR1 is ENHRY, CDR2 SYGVKD. The CDR3 is 13 amino acids. CDR3: CAIRAGGSVEQFF.

V is TRBV5-1 and J is TRBJ2-3; the TCRdb call, TRBD2, lacks DNA for checking. The CDR3 covers 16 residues. Germline loops: CDR1 SGHRS, CDR2 YFSETQ. The CDR3 reads CASSPGTSGSADTQYF.

The chain joins TRBV28 to TRBJ1-1; TCRdb picks TRBD1, but there is no DNA to check that call. CDR1 is MDHEN, CDR2 SYDVKM, per germline. This CDR3 is 17 amino acids long. The CDR3: CASSLFGTRAGVTEAFF.

This chain joins TRBV29-1 and TRBJ2-5; TCRdb designates TRBD1, a call that cannot be tested without DNA. This CDR3 spans 14 amino acids. Germline V CDR1 and CDR2: SQVTM, ANQGSEA. This chain's CDR3 is CSVDPGHPNKAQYF. The variable domain in full, completed from reference TRBV29-1 and TRBJ2-5, reads SAVISQKPSRDICQRGTSLTIQCQVDSQVTMMFWYRQQPGQSLTLIATANQGSEATYESGFVIDKFPISRPNLTFSTLTVSNMSPEDSSIYLCSVDPGHPNKAQYFGPGTRLLVL.

This rearrangement joins TRBV10-3 to TRBJ1-2; checking the TCRdb D call of TRBD1 is not possible without DNA. Germline CDR1 ENHRY, CDR2 SYGVKD. The CDR3 is 15 residues long. CDR3 in amino acids: CAISESDRARGGYTF.

This rearrangement joins TRBV7-2 to TRBJ1-6; TCRdb's D call of TRBD1 is untestable without DNA. The germline CDR1 and CDR2 sequences are SGHTA and FQGNSA. CDR3 length: 16 residues. CDR3 sequence reads: CASSPNLRATNSPLHF.

V is TRBV27 and J is TRBJ1-1; there is no DNA to check the TCRdb D call of TRBD1. The CDR3 length is 12 residues. Germline-derived CDR1 and CDR2 are MNHEY and SMNVEV (reference sequence). CDR3 protein: CASSSDRAKAFF.

V and J are TRBV12-3 or TRBV12-4 and TRBJ1-6; TCRdb calls TRBD1, which cannot be checked without DNA. The CDR3 totals 14 residues. The CDR3 loop reads CASRLQGVRSPLHF.

This sequence joins TRBV12-3 or TRBV12-4 and TRBJ1-5. CDR3 length equals 15 residues. The chain's CDR3 is CASSLGPALGQPQHF.

The chain recombines TRBV5-1 with TRBJ2-1; the D gene TCRdb calls, TRBD2, cannot be checked with no DNA. This CDR3 has 15 amino acids. CDR1 and CDR2 from the germline V gene are SGHRS and YFSETQ. CDR3 sequence reads: CASSLDGLNINEQFF.

The CDR3 loop is CASSYSTANTEAFF. The rearrangement uses TRBV6-5 and TRBJ1-1. The CDR3 length is 14 residues. Germline CDR1 reads MNHEY; CDR2 reads SVGAGI.

The chain recombines TRBV6-1 with TRBJ2-6; the D call of TRBD1 rests on TCRdb alone, since no DNA is present to check it. CDR3 size: 16 residues. The germline V gene encodes CDR1 MNHNS and CDR2 SASEGT. This chain's CDR3 is CASSDFTAPGANVLTF.

The chain links TRBV4-3 to TRBJ2-6; TCRdb selects TRBD1, and the lack of DNA leaves this call unchecked. Per germline, CDR1 LGHNA and CDR2 YSLEER. The length of the CDR3 is 17 residues. CDR3 sequence reads: CASSQVAGRSGANVLTF.

The chain carries TRBV11-3 and TRBJ2-1; TCRdb selects TRBD2, and the lack of DNA leaves this call unchecked. Germline CDR1 SGHNT, CDR2 YENEEA. This CDR3 is 17 amino acids long. This CDR3 reads CASSPTLAGGHYNEQFF.

The chain has TRBV29-1 and TRBJ2-1; TCRdb's D call, TRBD1, is unchecked because there is no DNA. The length of the CDR3 is 14 residues. CDR1 is SQVTM, CDR2 ANQGSEA, per germline. CDR3 protein: CSVPRTGSYNEQFF.

The chain recombines TRBV30 with TRBJ2-1. Germline V CDR1 and CDR2: GTSNPN, SVGIG (reference sequence). The CDR3 is made up of 13 amino acids. CDR3 sequence: CAWRSYSFGEQFF. The whole variable domain, filled in from reference TRBV30 and TRBJ2-1, reads SQTIHQWPATLVQPVGSPLSLECTVEGTSNPNLYWYRQAAGRGLQLLFYSVGIGQISSEVPQNLSASRPQDRQFILSSKKLLLSDSGFYLCAWRSYSFGEQFFGPGTRLTVL.

The chain employs TRBV20-1 and TRBJ2-7. Looked up from germline, CDR1 is DFQATT and CDR2 is SNEGSKA (reference sequence). This CDR3 has 13 residues. The CDR3 sequence: CSARSNDNYEQYF.

The genes are TRBV7-3 and TRBJ2-2; lacking DNA, the TRBD2 call made by TCRdb goes unchecked. This CDR3 is 14 amino acids long. From germline, CDR1 is SGHTA and CDR2 FQGTGA. CDR3 region: CASSSPGLAGELFF.

The rearrangement joins TRBV5-1 to TRBJ2-1. There are 14 residues in the CDR3. Germline V gene sequence: CDR1 SGHRS, CDR2 YFSETQ. The chain's CDR3 is CASSARTAYNEQFF.

V is TRBV3-1 and J is TRBJ2-3; the TCRdb call, TRBD1, lacks DNA for checking. The germline V gene encodes CDR1 LGHDT and CDR2 YNNKEL (reference sequence). This CDR3 has 14 amino acids. CDR3 sequence reads: CASSQGGVSDTQYF.

The chain combines TRBV30 with TRBJ1-2. The V gene's germline CDR1 is GTSNPN and CDR2 SVGIG (reference sequence). The CDR3 sequence is 15 residues long. CDR3 in amino acids: CAWSVHSGQGNGYTF. Full variable domain (outside the CDR3, taken from reference TRBV30 and TRBJ1-2): SQTIHQWPATLVQPVGSPLSLECTVEGTSNPNLYWYRQAAGRGLQLLFYSVGIGQISSEVPQNLSASRPQDRQFILSSKKLLLSDSGFYLCAWSVHSGQGNGYTFGSGTRLTVV.

This chain joins TRBV12-3 or TRBV12-4 and TRBJ2-1; TCRdb proposes TRBD2, but this gene call is untestable without DNA. This CDR3 has 16 residues. The chain's CDR3 is CASSSGLAGIYNEQFF.

The chain has TRBV24-1 and TRBJ1-1. CDR3 length equals 15 residues. Germline assignment: CDR1 KGHDR and CDR2 SFDVKD. CDR3 loop: CATRAGTLLGSEAFF.

The chain links TRBV5-6 to TRBJ2-2; absent DNA, TCRdb's TRBD1 call cannot be checked. CDR1 is SGHDT and CDR2 is YYEEEE in the germline V gene. The CDR3 runs 15 residues. The CDR3 sequence: CASSTGHLNTGELFF.

The gene calls are TRBV29-1 and TRBJ1-5; TCRdb proposes TRBD1, but this gene call is untestable without DNA. CDR1 is SQVTM and CDR2 is ANQGSEA in the germline V gene. The CDR3 has 13 residues. This chain's CDR3 is CSAGLGANQPQHF.

J is TRBJ2-2 and V is TRBV3-1; the TCRdb call, TRBD2, lacks DNA for checking. Germline V gene sequence: CDR1 LGHDT, CDR2 YNNKEL (reference sequence). CDR3 length equals 17 residues. This CDR3 reads CASSQDHRGTNTGELFF.

The chain carries TRBV7-9 and TRBJ1-5; as DNA is missing, the TRBD1 call by TCRdb cannot be tested. CDR1 and CDR2 (germline): SEHNR, FQNEAQ (reference sequence). The CDR3 loop spans 16 amino acids. This CDR3 reads CASSTKGMRGEQPQHF.

The chain recombines TRBV6-5 with TRBJ2-5; the D gene TCRdb calls, TRBD1, cannot be checked with no DNA. The germline CDR1 and CDR2 sequences are MNHEY and SVGAGI. The CDR3 length is 11 residues. The CDR3 reads CASGSGETQYF.